This T cell receptor (beta chain) was retrieved from a study of T cell changes during pregnancy in multiple sclerosis. V was clipped by 3 bases and J by 8 bases; unmatched bases: 12. Germline V lookup: CDR1 SGHAT, CDR2 FQNNGV. This CDR3 spans 16 amino acids. Profiled with immunoSEQ multiplex PCR; TCRdb holds only in-frame clones, not every one. The sample yields around 71,000 clones, approximately 92% seen once. This chain joins TRBV11-2 and TRBJ2-1; 8 bases fit TRBD2. The sample was peripheral blood, taken in the third trimester of pregnancy. The sequence derives from a female donor with multiple sclerosis, enrolled in a pregnancy study. The DNA of the CDR3 is TGTGCCAGCAGCTTCCCCCCGGGCGGGAGGAATTATGAGCAGTTCTTC. This sequence encodes CASSFPPGGRNYEQFF.